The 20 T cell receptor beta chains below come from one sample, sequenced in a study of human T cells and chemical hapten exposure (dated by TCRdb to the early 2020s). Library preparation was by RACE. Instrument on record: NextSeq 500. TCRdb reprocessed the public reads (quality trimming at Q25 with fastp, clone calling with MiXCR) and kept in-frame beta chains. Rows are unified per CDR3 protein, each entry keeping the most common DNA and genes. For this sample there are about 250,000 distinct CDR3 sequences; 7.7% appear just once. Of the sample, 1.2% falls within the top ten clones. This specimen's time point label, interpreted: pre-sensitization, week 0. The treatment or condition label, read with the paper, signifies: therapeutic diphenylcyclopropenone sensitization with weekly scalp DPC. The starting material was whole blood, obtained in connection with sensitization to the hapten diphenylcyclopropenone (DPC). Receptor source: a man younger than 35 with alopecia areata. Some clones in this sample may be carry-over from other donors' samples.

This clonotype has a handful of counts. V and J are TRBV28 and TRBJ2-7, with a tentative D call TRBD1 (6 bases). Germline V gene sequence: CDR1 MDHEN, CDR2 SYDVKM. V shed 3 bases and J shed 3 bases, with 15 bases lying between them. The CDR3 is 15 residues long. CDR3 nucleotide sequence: TGTGCCAGCAGTTTCGGCAGGGAAGGGGGCTACGAGCAGTACTTC. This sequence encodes CASSFGREGGYEQYF. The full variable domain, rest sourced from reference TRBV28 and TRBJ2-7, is DVKVTQSSRYLVKRTGEKVFLECVQDMDHENMFWYRQDPGLGLRLIYFSYDVKMKEKGDIPEGYSVSREKKERFSLILESASTNQTSMYLCASSFGREGGYEQYFGPGTRLTVT.

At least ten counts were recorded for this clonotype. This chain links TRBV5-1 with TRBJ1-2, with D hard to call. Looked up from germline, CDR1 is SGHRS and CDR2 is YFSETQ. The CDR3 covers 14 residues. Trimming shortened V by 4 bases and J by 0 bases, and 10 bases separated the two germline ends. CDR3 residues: CASSGGLANYGYTF. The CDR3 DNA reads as TGCGCCAGCAGCGGCGGGTTGGCTAACTATGGCTACACCTTC.

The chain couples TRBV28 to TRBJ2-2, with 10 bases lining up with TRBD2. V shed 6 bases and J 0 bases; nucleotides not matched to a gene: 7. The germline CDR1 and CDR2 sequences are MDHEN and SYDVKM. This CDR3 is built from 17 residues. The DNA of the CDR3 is TGTGCCAGCAGAAACCTAGCGGGGGACCCGAACACCGGGGAGCTGTTTTTT. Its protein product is CASRNLAGDPNTGELFF.

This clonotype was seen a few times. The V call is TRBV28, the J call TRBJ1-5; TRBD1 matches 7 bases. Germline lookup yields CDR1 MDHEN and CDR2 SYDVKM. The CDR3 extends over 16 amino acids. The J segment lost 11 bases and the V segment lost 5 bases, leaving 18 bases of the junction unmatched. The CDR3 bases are TGTGCCAGCAGTGCACCGACAGGGTTCAGGTCCCCAGCCCAGCATTTT. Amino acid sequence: CASSAPTGFRSPAQHF.

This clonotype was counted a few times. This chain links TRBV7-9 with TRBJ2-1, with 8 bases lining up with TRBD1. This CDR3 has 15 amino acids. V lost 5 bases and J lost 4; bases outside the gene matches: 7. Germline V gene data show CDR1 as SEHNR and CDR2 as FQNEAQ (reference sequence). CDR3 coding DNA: TGTGCCAGCAGCCGCCCGGGACAGGCATACAATGAGCAGTTCTTC. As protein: CASSRPGQAYNEQFF. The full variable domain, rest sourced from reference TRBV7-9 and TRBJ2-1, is DTGVSQNPRHKITKRGQNVTFRCDPISEHNRLYWYRQTLGQGPEFLTYFQNEAQLEKSRLLSDRFSAERPKGSFSTLEIQRTEQGDSAMYLCASSRPGQAYNEQFFGPGTRLTVL.

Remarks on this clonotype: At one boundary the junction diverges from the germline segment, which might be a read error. DNA for the CDR3: TGCGCCAGCAGTCAAGGGTGGGGGCTTTTTAACTATGGCTACACCTTC. This encodes CASSQGWGLFNYGYTF. The chain links TRBV4-3 to TRBJ1-2; possible D gene TRBD1, 6 bases. Germline CDR1 LGHNA, CDR2 YSLEER. CDR3 size: 16 residues.

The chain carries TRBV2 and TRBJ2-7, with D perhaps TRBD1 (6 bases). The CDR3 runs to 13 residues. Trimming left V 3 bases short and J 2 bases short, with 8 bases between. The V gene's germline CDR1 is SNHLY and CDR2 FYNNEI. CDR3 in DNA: TGTGCCAGCAGTGACCAGGGGCCCTACGAGCAGTACGTC. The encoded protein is CASSDQGPYEQYV.

The CDR3 DNA reads TGTGCCAGCAGCTTAGATCGGACACCTGAAGCTTTCTTT. Translated, it gives CASSLDRTPEAFF. This chain connects TRBV11-1 to TRBJ1-1; possibly TRBD1 for D (5 bases). Germline V gene data show CDR1 as SGHAT and CDR2 as FQDESV (reference sequence). There are 13 residues in the CDR3. With 1 base removed from V and 6 bases from J, the gap between germline ends came to 9 bases.

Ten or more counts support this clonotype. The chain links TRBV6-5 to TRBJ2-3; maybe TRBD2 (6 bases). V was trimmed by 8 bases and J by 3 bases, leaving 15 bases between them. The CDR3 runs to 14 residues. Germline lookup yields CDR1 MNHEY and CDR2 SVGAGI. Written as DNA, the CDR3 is TGTGCCAGCGCCCTTTGGGGGGAGACAGATACGCAGTATTTT. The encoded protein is CASALWGETDTQYF.

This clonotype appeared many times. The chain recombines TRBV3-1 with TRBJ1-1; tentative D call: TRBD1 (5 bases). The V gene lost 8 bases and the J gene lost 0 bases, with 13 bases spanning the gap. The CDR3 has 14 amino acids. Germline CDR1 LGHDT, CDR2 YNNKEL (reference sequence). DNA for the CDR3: TGTGCCAGCGGCAATGGGGCCATGAACACTGAAGCTTTCTTT. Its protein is CASGNGAMNTEAFF. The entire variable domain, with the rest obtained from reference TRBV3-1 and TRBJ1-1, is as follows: DTAVSQTPKYLVTQMGNDKSIKCEQNLGHDTMYWYKQDSKKFLKIMFSYNNKELIINETVPNRFSPKSPDKAHLNLHINSLELGDSAVYFCASGNGAMNTEAFFGQGTRLTVV.

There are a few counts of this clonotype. The CDR3 spells CASSYSPRGSFYGYTF. In nucleotides, the CDR3 is TGTGCCAGCAGTTATTCGCCCAGGGGGTCCTTCTATGGCTACACCTTC. The chain joins TRBV6-2 or TRBV6-3 to TRBJ1-2; 7 nucleotides align to TRBD1. Trimming at V came to 3 bases and at J to 4 bases, leaving 11 bases not matched to a gene. The V gene's germline CDR1 is MNHEY and CDR2 SVGEGT. The CDR3 is made up of 16 amino acids.

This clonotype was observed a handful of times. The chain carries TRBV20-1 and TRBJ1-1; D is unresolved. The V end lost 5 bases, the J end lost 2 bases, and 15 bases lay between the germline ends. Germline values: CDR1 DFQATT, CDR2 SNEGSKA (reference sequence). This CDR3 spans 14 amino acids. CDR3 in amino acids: CSAHPPAINTEAFF. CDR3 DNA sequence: TGCAGTGCTCACCCTCCGGCCATTAACACTGAAGCTTTCTTT.

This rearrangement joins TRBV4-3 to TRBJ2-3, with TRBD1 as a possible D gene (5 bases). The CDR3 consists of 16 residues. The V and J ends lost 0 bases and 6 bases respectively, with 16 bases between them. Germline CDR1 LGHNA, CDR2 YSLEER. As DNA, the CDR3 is TGCGCCAGCAGCCAAGATCGTGGCGTAGGGGTGGATACGCAGTATTTT. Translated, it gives CASSQDRGVGVDTQYF.

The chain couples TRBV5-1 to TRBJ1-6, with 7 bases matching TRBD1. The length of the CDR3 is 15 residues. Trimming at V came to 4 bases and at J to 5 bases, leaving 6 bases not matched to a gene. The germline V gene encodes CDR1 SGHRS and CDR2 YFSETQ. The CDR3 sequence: CASSAGTADNSPLHF. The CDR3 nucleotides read TGCGCCAGCAGCGCCGGGACAGCCGATAATTCACCCCTCCACTTT.

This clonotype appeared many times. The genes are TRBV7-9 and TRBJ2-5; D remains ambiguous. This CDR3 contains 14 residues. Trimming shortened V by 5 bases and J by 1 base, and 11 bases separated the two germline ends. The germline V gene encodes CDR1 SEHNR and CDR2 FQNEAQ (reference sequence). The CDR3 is CASSPLKVQETQYF. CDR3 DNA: TGTGCCAGCAGCCCTTTGAAGGTCCAAGAGACCCAGTACTTC. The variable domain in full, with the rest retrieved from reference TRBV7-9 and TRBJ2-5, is DTGVSQNPRHKITKRGQNVTFRCDPISEHNRLYWYRQTLGQGPEFLTYFQNEAQLEKSRLLSDRFSAERPKGSFSTLEIQRTEQGDSAMYLCASSPLKVQETQYFGPGTRLLVL.

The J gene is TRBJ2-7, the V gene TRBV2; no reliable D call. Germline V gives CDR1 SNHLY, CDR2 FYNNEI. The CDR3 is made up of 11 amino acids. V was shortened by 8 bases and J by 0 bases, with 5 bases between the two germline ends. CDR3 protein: CASLSSYEQYF. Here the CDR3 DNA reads TGTGCCAGCCTTAGCTCCTACGAGCAGTACTTC. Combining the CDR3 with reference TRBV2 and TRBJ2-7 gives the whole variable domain EPEVTQTPSHQVTQMGQEVILRCVPISNHLYFYWYRQILGQKVEFLVSFYNNEISEKSEIFDDQFSVERPDGSNFTLKIRSTKLEDSAMYFCASLSSYEQYFGPGTRLTVT.

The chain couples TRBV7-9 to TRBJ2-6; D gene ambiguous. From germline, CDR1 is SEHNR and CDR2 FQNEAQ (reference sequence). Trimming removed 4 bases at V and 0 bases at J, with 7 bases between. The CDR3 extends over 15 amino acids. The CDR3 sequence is CASSSWISGANVLTF. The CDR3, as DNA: TGTGCCAGCAGCTCATGGATCTCTGGGGCCAACGTCCTGACTTTC.

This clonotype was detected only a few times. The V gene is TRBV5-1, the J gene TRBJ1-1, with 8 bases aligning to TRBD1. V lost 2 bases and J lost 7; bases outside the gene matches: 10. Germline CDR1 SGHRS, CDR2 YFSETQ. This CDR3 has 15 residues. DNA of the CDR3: TGCGCCAGCAGCTTAGAGACAGGGGCGTACCGTGAAGCTTTCTTT. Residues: CASSLETGAYREAFF.

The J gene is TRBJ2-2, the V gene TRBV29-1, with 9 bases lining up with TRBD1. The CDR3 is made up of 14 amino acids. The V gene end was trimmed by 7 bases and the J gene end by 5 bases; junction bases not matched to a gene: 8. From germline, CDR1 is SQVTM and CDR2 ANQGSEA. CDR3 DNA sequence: TGCAGCGGAAGCTGGGACAGGGTGACCGGGGAGCTGTTTTTT. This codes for CSGSWDRVTGELFF.

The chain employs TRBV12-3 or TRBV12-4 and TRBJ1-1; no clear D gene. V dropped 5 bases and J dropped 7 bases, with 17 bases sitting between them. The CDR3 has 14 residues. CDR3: CASSPKPNGVEAFF. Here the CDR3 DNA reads TGTGCCAGCAGTCCCAAACCAAACGGAGTTGAAGCTTTCTTT.